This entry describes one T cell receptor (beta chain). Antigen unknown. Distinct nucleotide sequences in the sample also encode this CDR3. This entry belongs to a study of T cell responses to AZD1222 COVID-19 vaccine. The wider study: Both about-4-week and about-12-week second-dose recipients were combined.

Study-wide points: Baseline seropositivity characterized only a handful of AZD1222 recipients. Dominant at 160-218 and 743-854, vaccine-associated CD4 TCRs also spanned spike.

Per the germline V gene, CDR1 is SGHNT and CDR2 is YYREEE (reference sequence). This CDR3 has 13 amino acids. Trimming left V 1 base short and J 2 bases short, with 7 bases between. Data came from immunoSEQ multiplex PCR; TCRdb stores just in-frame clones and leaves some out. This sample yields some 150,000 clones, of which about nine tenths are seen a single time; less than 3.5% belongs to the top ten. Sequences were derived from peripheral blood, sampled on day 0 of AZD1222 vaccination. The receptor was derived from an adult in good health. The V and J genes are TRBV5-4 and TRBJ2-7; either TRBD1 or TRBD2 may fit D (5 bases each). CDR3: CASSLQGAYEQYF. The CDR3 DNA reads TGTGCCAGCAGCTTGCAGGGAGCCTACGAGCAGTACTTC.